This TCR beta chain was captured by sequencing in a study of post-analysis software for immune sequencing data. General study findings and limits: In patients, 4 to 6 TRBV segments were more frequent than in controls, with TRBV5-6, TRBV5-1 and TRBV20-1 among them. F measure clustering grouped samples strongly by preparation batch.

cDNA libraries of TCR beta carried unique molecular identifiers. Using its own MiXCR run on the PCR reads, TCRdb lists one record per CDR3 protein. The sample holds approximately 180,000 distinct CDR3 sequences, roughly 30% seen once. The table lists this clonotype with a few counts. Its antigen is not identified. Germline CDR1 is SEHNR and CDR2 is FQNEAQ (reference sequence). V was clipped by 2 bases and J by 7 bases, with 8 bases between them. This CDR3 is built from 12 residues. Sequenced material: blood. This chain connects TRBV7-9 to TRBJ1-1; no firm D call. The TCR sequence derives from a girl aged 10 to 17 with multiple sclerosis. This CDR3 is CASSLLSDEAFF. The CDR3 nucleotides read TGTGCCAGCAGCTTACTCAGTGATGAAGCTTTCTTT.